These 26 T cell receptor beta chains share one sample of origin, sequenced in a study of glioma-infiltrating T cells after dendritic cell vaccination. Using immunoSEQ multiplex PCR, the repertoire was profiled, and TCRdb retains in-frame clones only, with some absent. The sample shows 90,000 or so clones, 85% of them seen only once. Sequenced here: blood, sampled before dendritic cell vaccination. The receptor set was obtained from a human donor with glioblastoma.

This chain connects TRBV4-1 to TRBJ2-1, with TRBD2 matching over 12 bases. The trim removed 3 bases at V and 5 bases at J, leaving 2 bases unmatched. The CDR3 has 15 amino acids. Germline V lookup: CDR1 MGHRA, CDR2 YSYEKL. CDR3 sequence (DNA): TGCGCCAGCAGCCAGAGGACTAGCGGGAACAATGAGCAGTTCTTC. Its translation: CASSQRTSGNNEQFF.

The chain carries TRBV6-1 and TRBJ1-5; D may be TRBD1 (6 bases). The CDR3 totals 12 residues. Germline loops: CDR1 MNHNS, CDR2 SASEGT. The V end lost 6 bases, the J end lost 15 bases, and 18 bases lay between the germline ends. The CDR3 region is CASSPGRDKAHF. Here the CDR3 DNA reads TGTGCCAGCAGCCCCGGTCGGGACAAAGCGCATTTT.

The chain links TRBV5-5 to TRBJ2-7; unclear D gene. Germline-derived CDR1 and CDR2 are SGHKS and YYEKEE (reference sequence). V lost 2 bases to trimming and J lost 6 bases, with 9 bases between them. The CDR3 consists of 12 residues. CDR3 amino acids: CASSFPSLEQYF. The DNA of the CDR3 is TGTGCCAGCAGCTTCCCTTCCCTCGAGCAGTACTTC.

The chain recombines TRBV29-1 with TRBJ1-1; no definite D call. Germline V gene sequence: CDR1 SQVTM, CDR2 ANQGSEA. The V gene lost 5 bases and the J gene lost 4 bases, with 11 bases spanning the gap. The CDR3 spans 12 residues. CDR3 residues: CSVSVQRTEAFF. The CDR3 DNA sequence: TGCAGCGTTTCCGTTCAGCGCACTGAAGCTTTCTTT.

This clone was seen only a few times. The rearrangement uses TRBV2 and TRBJ2-3; tentatively, D is TRBD2 (6 bases). Looked up from germline, CDR1 is SNHLY and CDR2 is FYNNEI. Trimming took 4 bases from V and 4 from J, leaving 18 bases between them. The CDR3 length is 16 residues. In DNA form, the CDR3 reads TGTGCCAGCAGTGCCCTCCGGGTGGAGGGCGCAGATACGCAGTATTTT. Protein product: CASSALRVEGADTQYF.

The gene calls are TRBV5-4 and TRBJ2-1; tentatively, D is TRBD1 (6 bases). The germline V gene encodes CDR1 SGHNT and CDR2 YYREEE (reference sequence). Trimming cost V 1 base and J 8 bases, with 10 bases left between them. The length of the CDR3 is 13 residues. CDR3 DNA: TGTGCCAGCAGCTTGTTCAGGGGTGATGAGCAGTTCTTC. Amino acid sequence: CASSLFRGDEQFF.

Comment on this clone: The junction shows a germline mismatch at one end, possibly a read error. This chain joins TRBV5-1 and TRBJ2-5; 13 bases map to TRBD2. The CDR3 contains 15 residues. The germline V gene has CDR1 SGHRS and CDR2 YFSETQ. CDR3 bases: TGCGCCAGCAGTTTGGGACTAGCGGGGCAAGAGACCCAGTACTTC. This codes for CASSLGLAGQETQYF. Supplemented by reference TRBV5-1 and TRBJ2-5, the full variable domain reads KAGVTQTPRYLIKTRGQQVTLSCSPISGHRSVSWYQQTPGQGLQFLFEYFSETQRNKGNFPGRFSGRQFSNSRSEMNVSTLELGDSALYLCASSLGLAGQETQYFGPGTRLLVL.

The chain uses TRBV5-4 and TRBJ1-2; tentatively, D is TRBD1 (6 bases). Germline V gene sequence: CDR1 SGHNT, CDR2 YYREEE (reference sequence). The CDR3 covers 13 residues. Trimming took 0 bases from V and 8 from J, leaving 11 bases between them. This chain's CDR3 is CASSLDRAEGYTF. The CDR3 DNA sequence: TGTGCCAGCAGCTTGGACAGGGCGGAAGGCTACACCTTC.

The chain has TRBV11-3 and TRBJ1-1, with TRBD1 identical over 7 bases. Germline V gives CDR1 SGHNT, CDR2 YENEEA. CDR3 length equals 13 residues. The V segment lost 0 bases and the J segment 6 bases; nucleotides outside the gene matches: 1. In nucleotides, the CDR3 is TGTGCCAGCAGCTTAGAGACAGGGTCTGAAGCTTTCTTT. Protein product: CASSLETGSEAFF. Full variable domain (missing parts from reference TRBV11-3 and TRBJ1-1): EAGVVQSPRYKIIEKKQPVAFWCNPISGHNTLYWYLQNLGQGPELLIRYENEEAVDDSQLPKDRFSAERLKGVDSTLKIQPAELGDSAVYLCASSLETGSEAFFGQGTRLTVV.

The chain uses TRBV30 and TRBJ2-5; 7 bases map to TRBD2. The length of the CDR3 is 13 residues. Germline loops: CDR1 GTSNPN, CDR2 SVGIG (reference sequence). V was clipped by 1 base and J by 5 bases; unmatched bases: 4. This CDR3 is CAWSASGGETQYF. The CDR3 nucleotides are TGTGCCTGGAGTGCTAGCGGAGGGGAGACCCAGTACTTC.

The V gene is TRBV5-1, the J gene TRBJ2-3, with D possibly being TRBD2 (6 bases). CDR1 and CDR2 (germline): SGHRS, YFSETQ. The CDR3 extends over 17 amino acids. The V end was cut by 7 bases, the J end by 1 base, with 22 bases between. CDR3 protein: CASRTPLGGSGTDTQYF. The CDR3, as DNA: TGCGCCAGCCGTACTCCCTTGGGGGGTTCTGGCACAGATACGCAGTATTTT. Supplemented by reference TRBV5-1 and TRBJ2-3, the full variable domain reads KAGVTQTPRYLIKTRGQQVTLSCSPISGHRSVSWYQQTPGQGLQFLFEYFSETQRNKGNFPGRFSGRQFSNSRSEMNVSTLELGDSALYLCASRTPLGGSGTDTQYFGPGTRLTVL.

The rearrangement uses TRBV30 and TRBJ1-4, with TRBD1 matching 7 bases. The V gene's germline CDR1 is GTSNPN and CDR2 SVGIG (reference sequence). The CDR3 loop spans 12 amino acids. The V and J ends lost 7 bases and 3 bases, in that order; junction bases with no gene match: 2. For the CDR3, the DNA is TGTGCCTCCACAGGGGCTAATGAAAAACTGTTTTTT. It codes for CASTGANEKLFF.

The rearrangement uses TRBV2 and TRBJ2-2; D is possibly TRBD1 (6 bases). Germline CDR1 SNHLY, CDR2 FYNNEI. The CDR3 is 14 residues long. Trimming removed 6 bases at V and 4 bases at J, with 12 bases between. The DNA of the CDR3 is TGTGCCAGCAGCGCTCTAGGGGGCACCGGGGAGCTGTTTTTT. Its protein product is CASSALGGTGELFF.

The rearrangement uses TRBV6-5 and TRBJ1-1; D possibly corresponds to TRBD1 (6 bases). This CDR3 has 14 amino acids. Trimming pared 2 bases from V and 4 bases from J, leaving 11 bases between. The germline gives CDR1 MNHEY, CDR2 SVGAGI. This CDR3 is CASSYQGLGTEAFF. In DNA form, the CDR3 reads TGTGCCAGCAGTTACCAGGGGTTAGGCACTGAAGCTTTCTTT.

This chain uses TRBV19 with TRBJ1-6; 7 positions match TRBD1. V was pared by 3 bases and J by 7 bases, with 6 bases of the junction left unmatched. Germline-derived CDR1 and CDR2 are LNHDA and SQIVND (reference sequence). The CDR3 totals 15 residues. The CDR3 reads CASSIPGQPNSPLHF. The CDR3 DNA reads as TGTGCCAGTAGTATCCCGGGACAGCCAAATTCACCCCTCCACTTT.

V is TRBV19 and J is TRBJ2-1; 11 positions match TRBD2. V shed 3 bases and J 9 bases; nucleotides not matched to a gene: 13. Germline assignment: CDR1 LNHDA and CDR2 SQIVND (reference sequence). CDR3 length: 17 amino acids. CDR3 loop: CASSMWSASGRPFEQFF. CDR3 sequence (DNA): TGTGCCAGTAGTATGTGGTCGGCTAGCGGGAGGCCCTTTGAGCAGTTCTTC.

In its sample, this clone was seen once. This chain connects TRBV9 to TRBJ2-7, with 8 bases aligning to TRBD2. This CDR3 contains 16 residues. The trim removed 0 bases at V and 5 bases at J, leaving 10 bases unmatched. From germline, CDR1 is SGDLS and CDR2 YYNGEE. DNA of the CDR3: TGTGCCAGCAGCGTAGCTGGAGCGGGAGTCGGCCACGAGCAGTACTTC. Amino acid sequence: CASSVAGAGVGHEQYF.

The chain has TRBV5-4 and TRBJ1-2; 9 positions match TRBD1. Germline V gene data show CDR1 as SGHNT and CDR2 as YYREEE (reference sequence). The CDR3 consists of 16 residues. J was trimmed by 8 bases and V by 3 bases; bases with no gene match: 14. CDR3 protein: CASSSGTGQLVGGYTF. The DNA of the CDR3 is TGTGCCAGCAGCTCCGGGACAGGGCAGTTAGTCGGGGGCTACACCTTC. Filled out from reference TRBV5-4 and TRBJ1-2, the complete variable domain reads ETGVTQSPTHLIKTRGQQVTLRCSSQSGHNTVSWYQQALGQGPQFIFQYYREEENGRGNFPPRFSGLQFPNYSSELNVNALELDDSALYLCASSSGTGQLVGGYTFGSGTRLTVV.

The rearrangement joins TRBV2 to TRBJ2-2, with TRBD2 matching over 8 bases. The CDR3 runs to 16 residues. The V segment lost 5 bases and the J segment 7 bases; nucleotides outside the gene matches: 12. The germline CDR1 and CDR2 sequences are SNHLY and FYNNEI. The CDR3 DNA is TGTGCCAGCAGTAGGATCGGGGGGGCCGGTGGCGGGGAGCTGTTTTTT. This sequence encodes CASSRIGGAGGGELFF.

V and J are TRBV27 and TRBJ2-1; D gene ambiguous. CDR3 length equals 15 residues. Germline CDR1 and CDR2: MNHEY and SMNVEV (reference sequence). V lost 0 bases, J lost 8 bases, and 14 bases lay in between. CDR3 region: CASSLSLRRLDEQFF. CDR3 nucleotide sequence: TGTGCCAGCAGTTTATCCCTACGCCGTTTAGATGAGCAGTTCTTC.

The chain has TRBV30 and TRBJ2-3; D is possibly TRBD1 (6 bases). This CDR3 spans 15 amino acids. Trimming pared 2 bases from V and 1 base from J, leaving 13 bases between. Germline assignment: CDR1 GTSNPN and CDR2 SVGIG (reference sequence). The DNA of the CDR3 is TGTGCCTGGAGTACAACAGGGTATGGCACAGATACGCAGTATTTT. It encodes CAWSTTGYGTDTQYF.

The chain employs TRBV2 and TRBJ1-6; 9 positions agree with TRBD1. Germline-derived CDR1 and CDR2 are SNHLY and FYNNEI. The CDR3 has 21 residues. V dropped 7 bases and J dropped 0; count of bases not matched to a gene: 19. CDR3: CASTTTKSGTGTSSYNSPLHF. The CDR3 nucleotides read TGTGCCAGCACCACAACTAAATCCGGGACAGGGACCAGCTCCTATAATTCACCCCTCCACTTT.

V gene TRBV28 combines with J gene TRBJ1-2; 9 bases are shared with TRBD1. The length of the CDR3 is 15 residues. Germline V gene data show CDR1 as MDHEN and CDR2 as SYDVKM. With 5 bases clipped from V and 4 bases from J, the junction kept 8 bases outside the gene matches. The CDR3 loop is CASSPGTGSAYGYTF. The CDR3 DNA reads as TGTGCCAGCAGTCCCGGGACAGGGTCCGCCTATGGCTACACCTTC.

The genes are TRBV10-3 and TRBJ1-2; tentatively, D is TRBD1 (5 bases). Between the trimmed V and J ends, which lost 6 bases and 4 bases, there was a span of 12 bases. The germline V gene encodes CDR1 ENHRY and CDR2 SYGVKD. The CDR3 is 13 amino acids. The CDR3 DNA reads TGTGCCATCAGGCAGGGATCTGGCTATGGCTACACCTTC. It encodes CAIRQGSGYGYTF.

The chain uses TRBV4-1 and TRBJ2-1; the match to TRBD2 covers 9 bases. The germline V gene encodes CDR1 MGHRA and CDR2 YSYEKL. This CDR3 is built from 17 residues. V trimming: 4 bases; J trimming: 1 base; junction bases outside the gene matches: 8. The CDR3 loop reads CASSPLGAGGSYNEQFF. The CDR3 DNA reads TGCGCCAGCAGCCCCTTGGGGGCGGGAGGGTCCTACAATGAGCAGTTCTTC.

The CDR3 coding sequence is TGTGCCAGCGGCCCGGGACTAGCGGGAGGTAATGAGCAGTTCTTC. Translated: CASGPGLAGGNEQFF. The genes are TRBV5-4 and TRBJ2-1; 15 nucleotides agree with TRBD2. The junction had 6 bases not matched to a gene; V was cut back by 7 bases and J by 7 bases. Per the germline V gene, CDR1 is SGHNT and CDR2 is YYREEE (reference sequence). The CDR3 is 15 amino acids.